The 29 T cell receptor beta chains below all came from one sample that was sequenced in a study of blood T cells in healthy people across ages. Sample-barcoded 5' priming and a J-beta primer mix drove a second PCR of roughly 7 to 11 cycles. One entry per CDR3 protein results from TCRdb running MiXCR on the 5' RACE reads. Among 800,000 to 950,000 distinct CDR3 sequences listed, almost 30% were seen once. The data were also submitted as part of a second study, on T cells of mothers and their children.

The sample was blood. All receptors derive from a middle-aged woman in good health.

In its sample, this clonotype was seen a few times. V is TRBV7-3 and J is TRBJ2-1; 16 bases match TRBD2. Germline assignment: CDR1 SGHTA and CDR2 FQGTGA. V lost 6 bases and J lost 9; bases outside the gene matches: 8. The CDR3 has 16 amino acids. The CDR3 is CASSQGLAGGPVEQFF. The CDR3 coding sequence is TGTGCCAGCAGTCAGGGACTAGCGGGGGGGCCGGTTGAGCAGTTCTTC.

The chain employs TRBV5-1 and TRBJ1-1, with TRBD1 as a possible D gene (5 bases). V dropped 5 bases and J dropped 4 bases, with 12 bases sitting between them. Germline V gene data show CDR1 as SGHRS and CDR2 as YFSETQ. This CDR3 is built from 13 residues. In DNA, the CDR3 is TGCGCCAGCAGGCAGGGAAGTCTCACTGAAGCTTTCTTT. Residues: CASRQGSLTEAFF. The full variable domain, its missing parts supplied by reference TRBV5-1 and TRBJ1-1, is KAGVTQTPRYLIKTRGQQVTLSCSPISGHRSVSWYQQTPGQGLQFLFEYFSETQRNKGNFPGRFSGRQFSNSRSEMNVSTLELGDSALYLCASRQGSLTEAFFGQGTRLTVV.

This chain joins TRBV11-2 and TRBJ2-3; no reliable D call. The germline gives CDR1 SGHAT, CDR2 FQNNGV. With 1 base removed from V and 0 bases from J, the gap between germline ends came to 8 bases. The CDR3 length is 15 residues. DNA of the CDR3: TGTGCCAGCAGCTTAGGCGCAGATAGCACAGATACGCAGTATTTT. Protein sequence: CASSLGADSTDTQYF.

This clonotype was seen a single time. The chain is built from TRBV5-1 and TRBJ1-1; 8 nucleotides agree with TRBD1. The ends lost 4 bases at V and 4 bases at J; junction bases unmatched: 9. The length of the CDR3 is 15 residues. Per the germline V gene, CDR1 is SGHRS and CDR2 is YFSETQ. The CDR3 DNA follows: TGCGCCAGCAGCCCGAACCTGGGACAGGTCACTGAAGCTTTCTTT. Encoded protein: CASSPNLGQVTEAFF.

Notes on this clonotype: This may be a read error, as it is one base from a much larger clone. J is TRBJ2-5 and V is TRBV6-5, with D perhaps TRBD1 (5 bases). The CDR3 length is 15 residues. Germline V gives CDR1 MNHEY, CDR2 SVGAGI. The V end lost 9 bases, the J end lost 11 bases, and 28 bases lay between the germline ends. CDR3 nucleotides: TGTGCCAGTCCATCCCAGGGCAGGGTTGTCAATGAGCAGTACTTC. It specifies CASPSQGRVVNEQYF.

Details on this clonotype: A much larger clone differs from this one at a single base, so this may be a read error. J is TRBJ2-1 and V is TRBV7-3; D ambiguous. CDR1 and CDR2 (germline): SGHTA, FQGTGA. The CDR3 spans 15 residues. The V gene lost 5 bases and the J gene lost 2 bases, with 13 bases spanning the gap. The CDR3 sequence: CASSADVSPYNEQFF. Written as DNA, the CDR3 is TGTGCCAGCAGCGCGGACGTGAGCCCCTACAATGAGCAGTTCTTC.

Here the CDR3 reads CASRGWGGYGYTF. The CDR3 DNA reads as TGCGCCAGCAGGGGATGGGGAGGGTATGGCTACACCTTC. J is TRBJ1-2 and V is TRBV4-1; no definite D call. The V and J ends lost 6 bases and 5 bases respectively, with 13 bases between them. The CDR3 covers 13 residues. CDR1 MGHRA and CDR2 YSYEKL come from the germline V gene.

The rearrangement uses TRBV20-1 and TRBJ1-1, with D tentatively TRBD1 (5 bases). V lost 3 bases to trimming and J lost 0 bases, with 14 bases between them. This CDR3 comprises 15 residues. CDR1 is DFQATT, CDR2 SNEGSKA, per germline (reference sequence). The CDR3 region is CSASISGRMNTEAFF. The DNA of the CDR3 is TGCAGTGCTAGCATCTCGGGACGGATGAACACTGAAGCTTTCTTT.

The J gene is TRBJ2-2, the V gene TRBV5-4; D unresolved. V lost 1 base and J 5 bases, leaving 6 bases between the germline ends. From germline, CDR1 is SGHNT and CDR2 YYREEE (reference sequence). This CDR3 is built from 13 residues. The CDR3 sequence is CASSLPVTGELFF. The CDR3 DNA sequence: TGTGCCAGCAGCTTGCCCGTTACCGGGGAGCTGTTTTTT.

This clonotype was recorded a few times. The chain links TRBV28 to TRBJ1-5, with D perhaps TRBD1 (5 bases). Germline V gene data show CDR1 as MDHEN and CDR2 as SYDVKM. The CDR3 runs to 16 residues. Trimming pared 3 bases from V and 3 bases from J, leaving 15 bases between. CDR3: CASSLLGEGDNQPQHF. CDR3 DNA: TGTGCCAGCAGTTTGTTGGGGGAAGGGGACAATCAGCCCCAGCATTTT.

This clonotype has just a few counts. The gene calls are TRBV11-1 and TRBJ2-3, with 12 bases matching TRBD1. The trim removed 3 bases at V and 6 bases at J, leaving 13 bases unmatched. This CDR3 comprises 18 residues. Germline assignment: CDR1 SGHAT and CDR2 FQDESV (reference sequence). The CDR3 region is CASSFPDEGQGAGDTQYF. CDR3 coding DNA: TGTGCCAGCAGCTTTCCCGATGAGGGACAGGGGGCTGGTGATACGCAGTATTTT.

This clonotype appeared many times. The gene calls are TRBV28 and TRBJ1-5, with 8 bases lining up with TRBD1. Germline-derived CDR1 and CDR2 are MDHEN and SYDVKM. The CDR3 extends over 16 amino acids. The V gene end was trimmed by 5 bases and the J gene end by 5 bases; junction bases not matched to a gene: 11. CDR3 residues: CASSRPGTGGYQPQHF. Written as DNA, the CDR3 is TGTGCCAGCAGTCGTCCCGGGACAGGAGGCTATCAGCCCCAGCATTTT.

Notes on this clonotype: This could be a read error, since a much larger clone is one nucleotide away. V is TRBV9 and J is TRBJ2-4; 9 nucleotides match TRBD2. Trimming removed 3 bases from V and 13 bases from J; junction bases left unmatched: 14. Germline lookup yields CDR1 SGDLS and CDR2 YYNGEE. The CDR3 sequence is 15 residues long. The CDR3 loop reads CASSAGGGGADEQYF. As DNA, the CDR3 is TGTGCCAGCAGCGCCGGCGGCGGGGGGGCCGATGAGCAGTACTTC. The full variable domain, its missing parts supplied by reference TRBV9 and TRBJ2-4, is DSGVTQTPKHLITATGQRVTLRCSPRSGDLSVYWYQQSLDQGLQFLIQYYNGEERAKGNILERFSAQQFPDLHSELNLSSLELGDSALYFCASSAGGGGADEQYFGAGTRLSVL.

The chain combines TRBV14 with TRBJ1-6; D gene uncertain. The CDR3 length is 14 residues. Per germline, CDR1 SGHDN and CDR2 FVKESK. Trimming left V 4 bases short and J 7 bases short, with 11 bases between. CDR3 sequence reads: CASSRGLLNSPLHF. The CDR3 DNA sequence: TGTGCCAGCAGCCGAGGACTGCTGAATTCACCCCTCCACTTT.

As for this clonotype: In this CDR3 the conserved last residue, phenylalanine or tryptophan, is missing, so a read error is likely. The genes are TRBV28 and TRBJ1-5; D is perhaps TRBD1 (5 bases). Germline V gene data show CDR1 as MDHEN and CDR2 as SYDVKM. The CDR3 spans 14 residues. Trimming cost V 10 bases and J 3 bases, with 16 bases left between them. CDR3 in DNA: TGTGCCACCCTAACGAGGACAACCAATCAGCCCCAGCATTCT. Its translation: CATLTRTTNQPQHS.

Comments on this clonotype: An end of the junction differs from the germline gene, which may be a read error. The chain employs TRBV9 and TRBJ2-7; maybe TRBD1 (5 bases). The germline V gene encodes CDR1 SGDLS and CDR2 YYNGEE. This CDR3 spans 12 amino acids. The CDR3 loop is CASSPDSYGQYF. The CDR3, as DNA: TGTGCCAGCAGCCCCGACAGCTACGGGCAGTACTTC.

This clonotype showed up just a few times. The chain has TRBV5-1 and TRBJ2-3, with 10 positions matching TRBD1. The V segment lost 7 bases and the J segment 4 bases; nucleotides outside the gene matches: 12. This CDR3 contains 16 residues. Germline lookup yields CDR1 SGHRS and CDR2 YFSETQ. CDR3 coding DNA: TGCGCCAGCGGCTCGACAGGGGGCTTTTCTGCAGATACGCAGTATTTT. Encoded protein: CASGSTGGFSADTQYF.

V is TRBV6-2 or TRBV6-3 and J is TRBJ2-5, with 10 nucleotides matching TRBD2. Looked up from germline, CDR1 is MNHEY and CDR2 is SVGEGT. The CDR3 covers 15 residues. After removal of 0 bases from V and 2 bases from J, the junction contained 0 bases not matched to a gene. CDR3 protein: CASSYSSGGQETQYF. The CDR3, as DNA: TGTGCCAGCAGTTACTCTAGCGGGGGGCAAGAGACCCAGTACTTC.

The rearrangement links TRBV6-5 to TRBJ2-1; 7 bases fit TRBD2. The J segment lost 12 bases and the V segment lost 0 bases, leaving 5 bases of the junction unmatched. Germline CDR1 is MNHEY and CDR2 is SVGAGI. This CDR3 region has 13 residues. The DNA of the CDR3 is TGTGCCAGCAGTTACTCGATCGGGGAGGGGCAGTTCTTC. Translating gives CASSYSIGEGQFF.

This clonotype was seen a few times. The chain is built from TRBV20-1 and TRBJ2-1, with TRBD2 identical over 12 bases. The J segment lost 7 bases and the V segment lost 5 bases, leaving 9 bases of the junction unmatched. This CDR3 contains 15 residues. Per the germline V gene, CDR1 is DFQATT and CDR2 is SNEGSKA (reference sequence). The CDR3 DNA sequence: TGCAGTGCTCCCGAGCTAGCGGGGGGGCCTAATGAGCAGTTCTTC. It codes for CSAPELAGGPNEQFF.

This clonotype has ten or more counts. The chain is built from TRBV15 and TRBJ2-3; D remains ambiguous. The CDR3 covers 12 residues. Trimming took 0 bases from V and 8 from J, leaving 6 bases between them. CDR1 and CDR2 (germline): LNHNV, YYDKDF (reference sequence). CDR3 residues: CATSREVGTQYF. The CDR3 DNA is TGTGCCACCAGCAGAGAGGTCGGTACGCAGTATTTT.

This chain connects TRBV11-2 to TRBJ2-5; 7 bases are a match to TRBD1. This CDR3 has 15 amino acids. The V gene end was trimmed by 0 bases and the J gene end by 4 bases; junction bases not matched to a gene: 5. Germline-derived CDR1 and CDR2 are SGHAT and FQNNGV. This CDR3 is CASSLDSAGGETQYF. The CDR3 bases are TGTGCCAGCAGCTTAGATAGTGCAGGGGGAGAGACCCAGTACTTC.

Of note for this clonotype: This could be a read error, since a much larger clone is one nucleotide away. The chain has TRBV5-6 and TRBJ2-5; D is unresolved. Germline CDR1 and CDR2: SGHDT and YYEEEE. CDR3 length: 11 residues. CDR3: CTSSRRASEYF. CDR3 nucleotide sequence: TGTACCAGCAGCCGCCGAGCGTCCGAGTACTTC.

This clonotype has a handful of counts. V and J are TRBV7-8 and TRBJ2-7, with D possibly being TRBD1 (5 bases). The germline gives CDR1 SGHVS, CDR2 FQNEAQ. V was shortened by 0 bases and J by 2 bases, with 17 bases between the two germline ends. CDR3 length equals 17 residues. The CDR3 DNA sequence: TGTGCCAGCAGCTTAGCGAGTTATCGGACAAGGGCCTACGAGCAGTACTTC. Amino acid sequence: CASSLASYRTRAYEQYF.

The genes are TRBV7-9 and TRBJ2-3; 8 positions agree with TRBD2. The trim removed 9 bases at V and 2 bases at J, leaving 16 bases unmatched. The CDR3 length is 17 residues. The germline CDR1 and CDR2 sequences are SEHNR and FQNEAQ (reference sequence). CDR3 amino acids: CASPPRGEAGATDTQYF. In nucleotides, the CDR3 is TGTGCCAGTCCCCCACGGGGAGAAGCGGGGGCCACAGATACGCAGTATTTT.

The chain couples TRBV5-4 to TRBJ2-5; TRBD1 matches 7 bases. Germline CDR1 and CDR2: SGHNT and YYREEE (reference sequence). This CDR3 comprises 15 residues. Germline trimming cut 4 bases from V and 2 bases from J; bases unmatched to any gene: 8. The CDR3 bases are TGTGCCAGCAGCACCGGGACAGTAGCTCAAGAGACCCAGTACTTC. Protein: CASSTGTVAQETQYF. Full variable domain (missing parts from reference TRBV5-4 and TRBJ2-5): ETGVTQSPTHLIKTRGQQVTLRCSSQSGHNTVSWYQQALGQGPQFIFQYYREEENGRGNFPPRFSGLQFPNYSSELNVNALELDDSALYLCASSTGTVAQETQYFGPGTRLLVL.

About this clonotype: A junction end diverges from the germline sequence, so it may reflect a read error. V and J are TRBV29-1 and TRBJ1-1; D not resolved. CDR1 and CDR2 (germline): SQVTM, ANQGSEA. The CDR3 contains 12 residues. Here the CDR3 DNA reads TGCGGCGTTGACCCCCCGGGCAGCCAAGCTTTCTTT. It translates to CGVDPPGSQAFF.

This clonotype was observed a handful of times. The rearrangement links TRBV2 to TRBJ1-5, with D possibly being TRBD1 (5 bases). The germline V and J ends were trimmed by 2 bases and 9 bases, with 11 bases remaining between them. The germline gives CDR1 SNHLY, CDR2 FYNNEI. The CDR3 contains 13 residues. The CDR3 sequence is CASSERDGGPQHF. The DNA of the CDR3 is TGTGCCAGCAGTGAACGGGACGGAGGGCCCCAGCATTTT.

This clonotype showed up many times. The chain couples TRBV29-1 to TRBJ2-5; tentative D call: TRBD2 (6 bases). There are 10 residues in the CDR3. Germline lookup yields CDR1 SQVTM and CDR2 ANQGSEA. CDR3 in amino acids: CGGGEETQYF. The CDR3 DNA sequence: TGCGGCGGCGGGGAAGAGACCCAGTACTTC. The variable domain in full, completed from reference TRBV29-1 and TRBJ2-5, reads SAVISQKPSRDICQRGTSLTIQCQVDSQVTMMFWYRQQPGQSLTLIATANQGSEATYESGFVIDKFPISRPNLTFSTLTVSNMSPEDSSIYLCGGGEETQYFGPGTRLLVL.